Below, 20 T cell receptor beta chains from the same sample are listed, as sequenced in a study of cytomegalovirus exposure and HLA in healthy donors. PCR amplification relied on 60 Vbeta primers (plus 13 Jbeta primers). Produced via immunoSEQ multiplex PCR; TCRdb's table is partial and in-frame only. The data show some 120,000 clones, 80% seen once. The sequencing sample was made of PBMCs. Receptors originate from a man aged 35 to 55 in good health and CMV-seronegative.

This clone came up a few times. For the CDR3, the DNA is TGTGCCAGCCACCTACAGGGTTGGCAGCCCCAGCATTTT. It encodes CASHLQGWQPQHF. The chain recombines TRBV6-1 with TRBJ1-5, with TRBD1 as a possible D gene (6 bases). Per germline, CDR1 MNHNS and CDR2 SASEGT. CDR3 length: 13 amino acids. V shed 8 bases and J shed 7 bases, with 15 bases lying between them.

This clone was counted between two and nine times. The chain uses TRBV4-1 and TRBJ2-1, with a possible D match to TRBD1 (5 bases). The CDR3 sequence is 15 residues long. V was shortened by 0 bases and J by 7 bases, with 13 bases between the two germline ends. Germline values: CDR1 MGHRA, CDR2 YSYEKL. Here the CDR3 DNA reads TGCGCCAGCAGCCAAGATGAAGGGGTAAGGAATGAGCAGTTCTTC. It encodes CASSQDEGVRNEQFF.

The chain is built from TRBV6-6 and TRBJ2-1; weak D call: TRBD1 (5 bases). There are 12 residues in the CDR3. The V and J ends lost 6 bases and 9 bases respectively, with 12 bases between them. Germline values: CDR1 MNHNY, CDR2 SVGAGI (reference sequence). CDR3: CASSPPQGEQFF. The CDR3 nucleotides are TGTGCCAGCAGCCCCCCCCAGGGTGAGCAGTTCTTC.

The V gene is TRBV2, the J gene TRBJ1-4; 8 nucleotides agree with TRBD1. The CDR3 is 14 residues long. Germline values: CDR1 SNHLY, CDR2 FYNNEI. Trimming cost V 5 bases and J 5 bases; bases outside gene matches: 4. The CDR3, as DNA: TGTGCCAGCAGTTGGGACAGGACCAATGAAAAACTGTTTTTT. This encodes CASSWDRTNEKLFF.

J is TRBJ2-7 and V is TRBV7-9; TRBD2 aligns across 8 bases. The CDR3 spans 12 residues. Germline CDR1 SEHNR, CDR2 FQNEAQ (reference sequence). V was clipped by 9 bases and J by 7 bases; unmatched bases: 8. The CDR3 loop reads CASEDGRGEQYF. The CDR3 DNA reads TGTGCCAGTGAGGACGGGAGGGGTGAGCAGTACTTC.

CDR3 region: CASSLFIDEQFF. Here the CDR3 DNA reads TGTGCCAGCAGCTTGTTTATAGATGAGCAGTTCTTC. The V and J genes are TRBV5-6 and TRBJ2-1; D remains ambiguous. The V end was cut by 1 base, the J end by 8 bases, with 7 bases between. The CDR3 is made up of 12 amino acids. Germline values: CDR1 SGHDT, CDR2 YYEEEE.

The J gene is TRBJ1-6, the V gene TRBV6-5, with D unclear. Per the germline V gene, CDR1 is MNHEY and CDR2 is SVGAGI. This CDR3 is 13 amino acids long. With 0 bases removed from V and 10 bases from J, the gap between germline ends came to 7 bases. CDR3 region: CASSYSIESPLHF. CDR3 nucleotide sequence: TGTGCCAGCAGTTACTCGATAGAGTCACCCCTCCACTTT.

This rearrangement joins TRBV7-2 to TRBJ2-7, with 9 bases lining up with TRBD1. In germline, CDR1 is SGHTA, CDR2 FQGNSA. V lost 1 base, J lost 2 bases, and 3 bases stayed unmatched. CDR3 size: 15 residues. DNA of the CDR3: TGTGCCAGCAGCTTAGTTGGGACAGGGACCTACGAGCAGTACTTC. Translating it yields CASSLVGTGTYEQYF.

The V gene is TRBV30, the J gene TRBJ2-3; D possibly corresponds to TRBD1 (6 bases). CDR3 length equals 14 residues. Trimming took 5 bases from V and 6 from J, leaving 18 bases between them. CDR1 and CDR2 from the germline V gene are GTSNPN and SVGIG (reference sequence). The CDR3 region is CAWASGVATDTQYF. The CDR3 nucleotides are TGTGCCTGGGCCTCAGGGGTGGCCACGGATACGCAGTATTTT.

This sequence joins TRBV9 and TRBJ2-1; 10 bases are shared with TRBD2. V lost 4 bases and J lost 8; bases outside the gene matches: 9. This CDR3 comprises 15 residues. From germline, CDR1 is SGDLS and CDR2 YYNGEE. CDR3 nucleotides: TGTGCCAGCAGCCCGAAGCGGGAGGGCCGCCATGAGCAGTTCTTC. As protein: CASSPKREGRHEQFF.

The chain is built from TRBV5-1 and TRBJ1-1; D may be TRBD1 (5 bases). There are 15 residues in the CDR3. V was trimmed by 0 bases and J by 1 base, leaving 10 bases between them. Germline CDR1 SGHRS, CDR2 YFSETQ. CDR3 nucleotides: TGCGCCAGCAGCTTGGAACAGGCCAAGAACACTGAAGCTTTCTTT. Amino acids: CASSLEQAKNTEAFF. Combining the CDR3 with reference TRBV5-1 and TRBJ1-1 gives the whole variable domain KAGVTQTPRYLIKTRGQQVTLSCSPISGHRSVSWYQQTPGQGLQFLFEYFSETQRNKGNFPGRFSGRQFSNSRSEMNVSTLELGDSALYLCASSLEQAKNTEAFFGQGTRLTVV.

The chain joins TRBV7-6 to TRBJ2-1; TRBD2 might be the D (6 bases). This CDR3 comprises 17 residues. Deletions cut 5 bases from V and 9 bases from J, with 26 bases between. The V gene's germline CDR1 is SGHVS and CDR2 FNYEAQ. The CDR3 here is CASSPPGGTTGMGEQFF. In DNA, the CDR3 is TGTGCCAGCAGCCCCCCTGGCGGGACCACCGGTATGGGTGAGCAGTTCTTC.

This chain joins TRBV6-1 and TRBJ2-2, with D hard to call. With 11 bases removed from V and 5 bases from J, the gap between germline ends came to 15 bases. Germline assignment: CDR1 MNHNS and CDR2 SASEGT. This CDR3 region has 13 residues. CDR3: CAVGEDNTGELFF. CDR3 bases: TGTGCCGTCGGTGAGGATAATACCGGGGAGCTGTTTTTT.

This chain joins TRBV27 and TRBJ1-4; 7 bases align to TRBD1. CDR1 MNHEY and CDR2 SMNVEV come from the germline V gene (reference sequence). There are 14 residues in the CDR3. V lost 3 bases and J lost 5; bases outside the gene matches: 3. The CDR3 sequence: CASSLQGVNEKLFF. DNA of the CDR3: TGTGCCAGCAGTTTGCAGGGGGTGAATGAAAAACTGTTTTTT.

The chain is built from TRBV6-1 and TRBJ2-1, with D tentatively TRBD1 (5 bases). Trimming cost V 7 bases and J 0 bases, with 13 bases left between them. The CDR3 spans 15 residues. Germline V gene lookup returns CDR1 MNHNS and CDR2 SASEGT. CDR3 sequence (DNA): TGTGCCAGCAATGTAAGGGGTTACTCCTACAATGAGCAGTTCTTC. This translates into CASNVRGYSYNEQFF.

About this clone: The CDR3 ends on some other residue instead of the conserved phenylalanine or tryptophan, so this is likely a read error. V usage is TRBV5-1 and J usage is TRBJ1-6, with a possible D match to TRBD1 (5 bases). Germline values: CDR1 SGHRS, CDR2 YFSETQ. V was cut by 0 bases and J by 8 bases, with 15 bases left in between. This CDR3 comprises 16 residues. The CDR3 protein is CASSLASRGSYSPLHV. The CDR3 DNA reads as TGCGCCAGCAGCTTGGCATCTAGGGGCAGTTATTCACCCCTCCACGTT.

The chain carries TRBV18 and TRBJ1-3, with a tentative D call TRBD1 (5 bases). The ends were cut back, 0 bases at V and 2 bases at J, with 14 bases in the middle. Germline V gives CDR1 KGHSH, CDR2 LQKENI. The CDR3 loop spans 17 amino acids. Written as DNA, the CDR3 is TGTGCCAGCTCACCACCAGGGGCCTACGGAGCTGGAAACACCATATATTTT. Translating gives CASSPPGAYGAGNTIYF.

V usage is TRBV27 and J usage is TRBJ1-4; 9 bases are shared with TRBD1. CDR1 MNHEY and CDR2 SMNVEV come from the germline V gene (reference sequence). The CDR3 consists of 16 residues. V dropped 2 bases and J dropped 8; count of bases not matched to a gene: 9. The CDR3 sequence is CASSLRSGQGSEKLFF. CDR3 nucleotides: TGTGCCAGCAGTTTAAGGTCGGGACAGGGAAGCGAAAAACTGTTTTTT. The full variable domain, its missing parts supplied by reference TRBV27 and TRBJ1-4, is EAQVTQNPRYLITVTGKKLTVTCSQNMNHEYMSWYRQDPGLGLRQIYYSMNVEVTDKGDVPEGYKVSRKEKRNFPLILESPSPNQTSLYFCASSLRSGQGSEKLFFGSGTQLSVL.

This chain joins TRBV6-5 and TRBJ1-2; 7 bases are shared with TRBD1. The length of the CDR3 is 15 residues. Germline assignment: CDR1 MNHEY and CDR2 SVGAGI. The trim removed 0 bases at V and 4 bases at J, leaving 5 bases unmatched. The DNA of the CDR3 is TGTGCCAGCAGTTACTCAGGGGGCATGATCTATGGCTACACCTTC. The encoded protein is CASSYSGGMIYGYTF.

V usage is TRBV6-5 and J usage is TRBJ2-7; TRBD2 is a possible D gene (6 bases). Germline CDR1 is MNHEY and CDR2 is SVGAGI. The CDR3 is made up of 16 amino acids. Trimming cost V 2 bases and J 2 bases, with 16 bases left between them. In nucleotides, the CDR3 is TGTGCCAGCAGTTACGGCTCAGGCGGGACTGCCTACGAGCAGTACTTC. This translates into CASSYGSGGTAYEQYF.